Shown below are 30 T cell receptor beta chains from a single sample sequenced in a study of T-cell reconstitution after alpha-beta-depleted transplantation in children. It was with unique molecular identifiers that the TCRbeta library was prepared. In TCRdb, the PCR reads were re-called with MiXCR into one record per CDR3 protein. The data show about 360,000 distinct CDR3 sequences, roughly 15% seen once. The input for sequencing was PBMCs, taken from the stem cell graft. Receptor source: a human donor who donated a stem cell graft to a child with Fanconi anemia.

This clonotype appeared a few times. The chain is built from TRBV5-1 and TRBJ2-2; 9 bases are shared with TRBD1. V was clipped by 5 bases and J by 1 base; unmatched bases: 12. The CDR3 length is 18 residues. Germline CDR1 is SGHRS and CDR2 is YFSETQ. This CDR3 is CASSSRTGDTQNTGELFF. For the CDR3, the DNA is TGCGCCAGCAGTTCCCGGACAGGGGACACACAGAACACCGGGGAGCTGTTTTTT. The full variable domain, in which reference TRBV5-1 and TRBJ2-2 provide the parts outside the CDR3, is KAGVTQTPRYLIKTRGQQVTLSCSPISGHRSVSWYQQTPGQGLQFLFEYFSETQRNKGNFPGRFSGRQFSNSRSEMNVSTLELGDSALYLCASSSRTGDTQNTGELFFGEGSRLTVL.

This clonotype has ten or more counts. The chain couples TRBV12-3 or TRBV12-4 to TRBJ2-7; 12 nucleotides agree with TRBD2. The CDR3 has 14 residues. Trimming at V came to 5 bases and at J to 6 bases, leaving 5 bases not matched to a gene. The CDR3 is CASSASGGASEQYF. As DNA, the CDR3 is TGTGCCAGCAGTGCTAGCGGGGGGGCTTCCGAGCAGTACTTC.

This chain connects TRBV5-5 to TRBJ1-2; unclear D gene. CDR3 length: 14 amino acids. Germline CDR1 and CDR2: SGHKS and YYEKEE (reference sequence). V was shortened by 0 bases and J by 3 bases, with 9 bases between the two germline ends. The DNA of the CDR3 is TGTGCCAGCAGCTTGGAAGGGTCTCACTATGGCTACACCTTC. Amino acids: CASSLEGSHYGYTF.

This clonotype was detected a few times. The genes are TRBV14 and TRBJ2-3; tentative D call: TRBD2 (6 bases). Per germline, CDR1 SGHDN and CDR2 FVKESK. V was trimmed by 1 base and J by 1 base, leaving 15 bases between them. The CDR3 is made up of 17 amino acids. Here the CDR3 reads CASSQGWGEKGTDTQYF. CDR3 nucleotide sequence: TGTGCCAGCAGCCAAGGATGGGGGGAGAAAGGCACAGATACGCAGTATTTT.

This clonotype came up a few times. The V gene is TRBV10-3, the J gene TRBJ2-3; D call uncertain. Germline values: CDR1 ENHRY, CDR2 SYGVKD. The CDR3 runs 15 residues. Trimming stripped 3 bases from V and 6 bases from J, with 16 bases between. CDR3 bases: TGTGCCATCAGTGACTCTAAAGACATATCCGATACGCAGTATTTT. Translation: CAISDSKDISDTQYF.

J is TRBJ1-6 and V is TRBV20-1; D not certain. V lost 2 bases and J 6 bases, leaving 17 bases between the germline ends. CDR1 DFQATT and CDR2 SNEGSKA come from the germline V gene (reference sequence). The CDR3 spans 16 residues. The CDR3 reads CSARIGGGIGNSPLHF. The CDR3 DNA is TGCAGTGCTAGAATTGGAGGAGGGATTGGTAATTCACCCCTCCACTTT.

Remarks on this clonotype: Since no conserved phenylalanine or tryptophan closes the CDR3, a read error is the likely cause. The rearrangement uses TRBV7-9 and TRBJ1-2; possibly TRBD1 for D (5 bases). This CDR3 spans 12 amino acids. Per germline, CDR1 SEHNR and CDR2 FQNEAQ (reference sequence). Between the trimmed V and J ends, which lost 2 bases and 8 bases, there was a span of 9 bases. For the CDR3, the DNA is TGTGCCAGCAGCTTATTGGCAGGGGGCTACACCTAC. Its translation is CASSLLAGGYTY.

The genes are TRBV7-3 and TRBJ1-6, with no clear D. The CDR3 is 15 amino acids. Trimming cost V 5 bases and J 7 bases, with 15 bases left between them. Germline V lookup: CDR1 SGHTA, CDR2 FQGTGA. The CDR3 sequence is CASSRDAPPNSPLHF. In DNA, the CDR3 is TGTGCCAGCAGCCGAGACGCGCCCCCGAATTCACCCCTCCACTTT.

The chain employs TRBV5-1 and TRBJ1-1, with D tentatively TRBD1 (6 bases). Between the trimmed V and J ends, which lost 3 bases and 1 base, there was a span of 13 bases. The V gene's germline CDR1 is SGHRS and CDR2 YFSETQ. CDR3 length: 15 amino acids. Here the CDR3 reads CASSSAGHPNTEAFF. CDR3 DNA sequence: TGCGCCAGCAGCTCCGCGGGACACCCGAACACTGAAGCTTTCTTT.

This clonotype was picked up one time. Written as DNA, the CDR3 is TGTGCCAGCGGGTTAACGGATACGCAGTATTTT. Residues: CASGLTDTQYF. The chain joins TRBV12-3 or TRBV12-4 to TRBJ2-3; D is undetermined. CDR3 length: 11 amino acids. The ends were cut back, 8 bases at V and 6 bases at J, with 9 bases in the middle.

This clonotype was seen more than once but under ten times. This rearrangement joins TRBV12-3 or TRBV12-4 to TRBJ1-1; D not resolved. V was clipped by 3 bases and J by 3 bases, with 11 bases between them. This CDR3 comprises 14 residues. This chain's CDR3 is CASSFWADHTEAFF. The DNA of the CDR3 is TGTGCCAGCAGTTTTTGGGCAGATCACACTGAAGCTTTCTTT.

This clonotype has a handful of counts. The V gene is TRBV4-3, the J gene TRBJ1-1, with D hard to call. Germline CDR1 reads LGHNA; CDR2 reads YSLEER. This CDR3 has 15 amino acids. The V end lost 4 bases, the J end lost 3 bases, and 15 bases lay between the germline ends. The CDR3 sequence: CASSRVPLQHTEAFF. The DNA of the CDR3 is TGCGCCAGCAGCCGAGTCCCCCTCCAGCACACTGAAGCTTTCTTT.

This clonotype was seen a few times. This rearrangement joins TRBV12-3 or TRBV12-4 to TRBJ1-2; D call uncertain. Trimming left V 3 bases short and J 4 bases short, with 12 bases between. There are 14 residues in the CDR3. CDR3 sequence (DNA): TGTGCCAGCAGTTTGAAACGGTGGGGCTATGGCTACACCTTC. This gives the protein CASSLKRWGYGYTF.

This clonotype was detected only once. The chain is built from TRBV11-2 and TRBJ2-2; TRBD2 agrees at 14 bases. Germline assignment: CDR1 SGHAT and CDR2 FQNNGV. The CDR3 runs to 20 residues. V trimming: 4 bases; J trimming: 5 bases; junction bases outside the gene matches: 15. The CDR3 DNA reads TGTGCCAGCAGCTCTGGACTAGCGGGGGGCGCGGTTGGTTTGACCGGGGAGCTGTTTTTT. It translates to CASSSGLAGGAVGLTGELFF.

The chain recombines TRBV7-9 with TRBJ1-1, with D uncertain. Trimming cost V 1 base and J 11 bases, with 11 bases left between them. Germline V gene data show CDR1 as SEHNR and CDR2 as FQNEAQ (reference sequence). The CDR3 covers 12 residues. CDR3 DNA sequence: TGTGCCAGCAGCTTAGAGGGTTACGGGGCTTTCTTT. Amino acid sequence: CASSLEGYGAFF. Full variable domain (remainder filled in from reference TRBV7-9 and TRBJ1-1): DTGVSQNPRHKITKRGQNVTFRCDPISEHNRLYWYRQTLGQGPEFLTYFQNEAQLEKSRLLSDRFSAERPKGSFSTLEIQRTEQGDSAMYLCASSLEGYGAFFGQGTRLTVV.

This clonotype was seen only a few times. The chain employs TRBV7-9 and TRBJ1-1; 10 bases agree with TRBD1. Germline V lookup: CDR1 SEHNR, CDR2 FQNEAQ (reference sequence). The CDR3 consists of 16 residues. J lost 5 bases, V lost 3 bases, and 9 bases had no gene match. The CDR3 region is CASSFLDRDRGTEAFF. For the CDR3, the DNA is TGTGCCAGCAGCTTTCTCGACCGGGACAGGGGAACTGAAGCTTTCTTT.

This chain links TRBV20-1 with TRBJ1-1; 7 bases match TRBD1. CDR1 and CDR2 from the germline V gene are DFQATT and SNEGSKA (reference sequence). The CDR3 is made up of 11 amino acids. The V gene end was trimmed by 5 bases and the J gene end by 11 bases; junction bases not matched to a gene: 8. CDR3 nucleotides: TGCAGTGCTGTCCGGACAGGTGGGGCTTTCTTT. It translates to CSAVRTGGAFF.

A few counts support this clonotype. The chain combines TRBV12-3 or TRBV12-4 with TRBJ1-1; the D gene is possibly TRBD1 (5 bases). V lost 8 bases and J 6 bases, leaving 19 bases between the germline ends. CDR3 size: 14 residues. DNA for the CDR3: TGTGCCAGCTTGGCGCAAACAGGTGGGTCTGAAGCTTTCTTT. Translated: CASLAQTGGSEAFF.

The chain links TRBV10-2 to TRBJ2-2, with unresolved D. V gave up 4 bases and J gave up 1 base, with 13 bases separating them. Per germline, CDR1 WSHSY and CDR2 SAAADI. This CDR3 contains 16 residues. The CDR3 sequence is CASSVRPPWNTGELFF. DNA of the CDR3: TGCGCCAGCAGTGTACGGCCGCCGTGGAACACCGGGGAGCTGTTTTTT.

This rearrangement joins TRBV7-9 to TRBJ1-4; maybe TRBD1 (5 bases). V lost 1 base and J 7 bases, leaving 13 bases between the germline ends. The CDR3 is made up of 15 amino acids. The germline V gene has CDR1 SEHNR and CDR2 FQNEAQ (reference sequence). This CDR3 reads CASSLGGGRSEKLFF. CDR3 sequence (DNA): TGTGCCAGCAGCTTAGGGGGGGGAAGGAGTGAAAAACTGTTTTTT.

This sequence joins TRBV20-1 and TRBJ2-7; maybe TRBD2 (5 bases). Trimming stripped 5 bases from V and 2 bases from J, with 13 bases between. The CDR3 is made up of 13 amino acids. The germline gives CDR1 DFQATT, CDR2 SNEGSKA (reference sequence). CDR3 region: CSAQDSTAYEQYF. In DNA, the CDR3 is TGCAGTGCTCAGGACTCGACGGCCTACGAGCAGTACTTC.

This clonotype was seen ten or more times. The chain links TRBV5-1 to TRBJ1-1; D is unresolved. The V gene lost 0 bases and the J gene lost 3 bases, with 9 bases spanning the gap. The CDR3 sequence is 14 residues long. CDR1 and CDR2 from the germline V gene are SGHRS and YFSETQ. DNA for the CDR3: TGCGCCAGCAGCTTGGCTTTAGGGTACACTGAAGCTTTCTTT. It translates to CASSLALGYTEAFF.

This clonotype showed up many times. The chain links TRBV7-2 to TRBJ2-5; the D gene could be TRBD1 or TRBD2 (6 bases each). V lost 3 bases to trimming and J lost 3 bases, with 14 bases between them. The CDR3 sequence is 15 residues long. CDR1 and CDR2 from the germline V gene are SGHTA and FQGNSA. CDR3 DNA: TGTGCCAGCAGCTTTTTTGGGGGGCCCGAAGAGACCCAGTACTTC. Translating gives CASSFFGGPEETQYF. Filled out from reference TRBV7-2 and TRBJ2-5, the complete variable domain reads GAGVSQSPSNKVTEKGKDVELRCDPISGHTALYWYRQSLGQGLEFLIYFQGNSAPDKSGLPSDRFSAERTGGSVSTLTIQRTQQEDSAVYLCASSFFGGPEETQYFGPGTRLLVL.

This clonotype was detected many times. This chain uses TRBV5-6 with TRBJ2-1; the match to TRBD2 covers 11 bases. Germline CDR1 SGHDT, CDR2 YYEEEE. The CDR3 contains 20 residues. J lost 1 base, V lost 0 bases, and 12 bases had no gene match. The CDR3 nucleotides are TGTGCCAGCAGCTTGGAAATAGGACTAGCGGGCGGCGATTCCTACAATGAGCAGTTCTTC. Translation: CASSLEIGLAGGDSYNEQFF.

This clonotype was observed a handful of times. The chain recombines TRBV9 with TRBJ1-5; 7 nucleotides agree with TRBD1. CDR1 and CDR2 (germline): SGDLS, YYNGEE. The J segment lost 6 bases and the V segment lost 6 bases, leaving 6 bases of the junction unmatched. This CDR3 spans 13 amino acids. The CDR3 sequence: CASNTGEGQPQHF. The CDR3 DNA follows: TGTGCCAGCAATACAGGGGAGGGTCAGCCCCAGCATTTT.

This clonotype came up a few times. The gene calls are TRBV12-3 or TRBV12-4 and TRBJ1-2, with D possibly being TRBD1 (5 bases). The CDR3 consists of 12 residues. The V end lost 3 bases, the J end lost 7 bases, and 9 bases lay between the germline ends. The CDR3 DNA follows: TGTGCCAGCAGTTTCCGGGGCCGTGGCTACACCTTC. Translation: CASSFRGRGYTF.

CDR3 nucleotides: TGTGCCAGCAGCTGGGGTTTAGATGAGAGCACAGATACGCAGTATTTT. Translated, it gives CASSWGLDESTDTQYF. The rearrangement joins TRBV7-8 to TRBJ2-3, with D unclear. The V and J ends lost 4 bases and 0 bases respectively, with 14 bases between them. CDR3 length equals 16 residues. Germline CDR1 and CDR2: SGHVS and FQNEAQ.

The chain is built from TRBV7-9 and TRBJ1-4; D remains unclear. The CDR3 consists of 12 residues. Trimming took off 8 bases at V and 7 bases at J, with 11 bases between the two ends. Germline CDR1 is SEHNR and CDR2 is FQNEAQ (reference sequence). The CDR3 protein is CASRQNLEKLFF. Here the CDR3 DNA reads TGTGCCAGCCGCCAAAATCTTGAAAAACTGTTTTTT. Based on the CDR3 plus reference TRBV7-9 and TRBJ1-4, the full variable domain is DTGVSQNPRHKITKRGQNVTFRCDPISEHNRLYWYRQTLGQGPEFLTYFQNEAQLEKSRLLSDRFSAERPKGSFSTLEIQRTEQGDSAMYLCASRQNLEKLFFGSGTQLSVL.

This clonotype was observed many times. This chain joins TRBV20-1 and TRBJ2-5; TRBD1 or TRBD2 may be the D gene (5 bases each). V lost 3 bases and J lost 2, with 16 bases in between. From germline, CDR1 is DFQATT and CDR2 SNEGSKA (reference sequence). The CDR3 totals 15 residues. The CDR3 protein is CSARESGRLQETQYF. Here the CDR3 DNA reads TGCAGTGCTAGGGAATCGGGACGCCTACAAGAGACCCAGTACTTC.

This clonotype was seen more than once but under ten times. The chain carries TRBV20-1 and TRBJ1-4, with unresolved D. V gave up 6 bases and J gave up 7 bases, with 12 bases separating them. Germline lookup yields CDR1 DFQATT and CDR2 SNEGSKA (reference sequence). The CDR3 is made up of 12 amino acids. CDR3 in DNA: TGCAGTGCCTTCCAACGGGGTGAAAAACTGTTTTTT. Translated: CSAFQRGEKLFF.